There are a few counts of the clone carrying this T cell receptor beta chain. Antigen: not known. Semi-nested PCR with Nested Universal Primer A followed constant-region reverse priming of full-length variable regions. TCRdb reprocessed the 5' RACE reads with MiXCR, giving one entry per CDR3 protein. The profile shows about 60,000 distinct CDR3 sequences, around 30% of them singletons. Study-wide results and caveats: Tumor Tregs overlapped most with tumor, then blood, naive CD4+ cells.

Sequences were obtained from tumor-infiltrating naive CD4+ T cells sorted from the breast tumor. As to subset: naive CD4+ T cells, CD4+CD45RA+CD25-. The TCR sequence derives from a female donor with breast cancer.

The CDR3 loop is CSATSISGQNSPLHF. CDR3 sequence (DNA): TGCAGTGCTACCTCCATATCAGGGCAAAATTCACCCCTCCACTTT. The chain is built from TRBV20-1 and TRBJ1-6, with D perhaps TRBD1 (5 bases). This CDR3 contains 15 residues. CDR1 is DFQATT and CDR2 is SNEGSKA in the germline V gene (reference sequence). V lost 4 bases, J lost 7 bases, and 17 bases lay in between.